Listed below are T cell receptor beta chains from one sample, sequenced in a study of graft-versus-host responses after intestinal transplantation. Sequenced by immunoSEQ multiplex PCR; TCRdb stores in-frame clones only, minus some. The repertoire holds 75,000 to 95,000 clones, with just over 90% as singletons. For these receptors, no antigen is known. This specimen consisted of unstimulated CD8+ T cells sorted from spleen or lymph node cells, obtained before intestinal transplant. These receptors were collected from a human donor who received an intestinal transplant. Both conserved end residues are part of each CDR3. Fields, in order: J gene, clone size, D gene, V gene, CDR3 protein, CDR3 DNA. A D gene is named only where the DNA matches it firmly. Expanded clones get a size class; other rows say once, few or many, or leave the size out.

TRBJ2-7,few,.,TRBV5-6,CASSLLGREQYF,TGTGCCAGCAGCTTGCTGGGGCGGGAGCAGTACTTC
TRBJ1-2,.,.,TRBV19,CASSLGDTYGYTF,TGTGCCAGTAGTTTGGGGGACACCTATGGCTACACCTTC
TRBJ1-1,.,.,TRBV4-3,CASSQDRVGGNTEAFF,TGCGCCAGCAGCCAGGATCGGGTCGGGGGGAACACTGAAGCTTTCTTT
TRBJ2-5,.,TRBD1,TRBV15,CATSRKGTGGRETQYF,TGTGCCACCAGCAGAAAAGGGACAGGGGGTCGGGAGACCCAGTACTTC
TRBJ2-7,.,TRBD2,TRBV27,CASSSPSGGQHF,TGTGCCAGCAGTTCCCCTAGCGGCGGGCAGCACTTC
TRBJ2-1,.,.,TRBV15,CATSDSAPYNEQFF,TGTGCCACCAGTGACTCCGCCCCCTACAATGAGCAGTTCTTC
TRBJ1-1,.,.,TRBV5-1,CASSPFTRQFNTEAFF,TGCGCCAGCAGCCCATTTACTCGACAGTTTAACACTGAAGCTTTCTTT
TRBJ2-7,.,TRBD1,TRBV29-1,CSVDETGDSYEQYF,TGCAGCGTTGACGAGACAGGGGACTCCTACGAGCAGTACTTC
TRBJ1-1,once,.,TRBV5-6,CASSLDTGLSEAFF,TGTGCCAGCAGCTTAGATACAGGGCTCTCTGAAGCTTTCTTT
TRBJ1-1,.,.,TRBV7-9,CASRGNTEAFF,TGTGCCAGCAGGGGCAACACTGAAGCTTTCTTT
TRBJ2-1,.,.,TRBV7-9,CASSLGAGAEQFF,TGTGCCAGCAGCTTAGGCGCTGGGGCTGAGCAGTTCTTC
TRBJ2-1,.,TRBD1,TRBV7-9,CASSQPPRTGESSYNEQFF,TGTGCCAGCAGCCAGCCCCCCCGAACAGGGGAGAGCTCCTACAATGAGCAGTTCTTC
TRBJ2-7,.,TRBD1,TRBV4-3,CASSQARQGIYEQYF,TGCGCCAGCAGCCAAGCCCGACAGGGAATCTACGAGCAGTACTTC
TRBJ1-1,.,TRBD1,TRBV11-3,CASSYRDSRTVHTEAFF,TGTGCCAGCAGCTACCGGGACAGTAGGACGGTACACACTGAAGCTTTCTTT
TRBJ2-7,.,TRBD1,TRBV5-1,CASSYGDSYEQYF,TGCGCCAGCAGCTACGGGGACAGCTACGAGCAGTACTTC
TRBJ2-7,.,TRBD1,TRBV7-6,CASSPTQGQLYEQYF,TGTGCCAGCAGCCCAACCCAGGGACAGCTCTACGAGCAGTACTTC
TRBJ2-1,.,.,TRBV27,CASSLDTGGANEQFF,TGTGCCAGCAGTTTAGATACAGGGGGGGCCAATGAGCAGTTCTTC
TRBJ2-1,once,TRBD2,TRBV4-1,CASSPTSGGSGTYNEQFF,TGCGCCAGCAGCCCGACTAGCGGGGGGAGTGGAACCTACAATGAGCAGTTCTTC
TRBJ2-3,.,.,TRBV10-1,CASSFSPGTDTQYF,TGCGCCAGCAGTTTCTCCCCCGGCACAGATACGCAGTATTTT
TRBJ1-1,once,TRBD1,TRBV6-5,CASSGTGSRSEAFF,TGTGCCAGCAGTGGGACAGGGTCCAGGTCTGAAGCTTTCTTT
TRBJ2-1,.,TRBD2,TRBV7-9,CASSLGRGVHNEQFF,TGTGCCAGCAGCCTCGGGCGGGGGGTTCACAATGAGCAGTTCTTC
TRBJ1-1,.,.,TRBV29-1,CSDEPTEAFF,TGCAGCGACGAGCCCACTGAAGCTTTCTTT
TRBJ1-4,.,.,TRBV7-9,CASSGPGTDYSTNEKLFF,TGTGCCAGCAGCGGACCCGGGACGGACTATTCTACTAATGAAAAACTGTTTTTT
TRBJ2-1,.,.,TRBV5-1,CASSLAGSSYNEQFF,TGCGCCAGCAGCTTGGCCGGGAGCTCCTACAATGAGCAGTTCTTC
TRBJ2-7,.,TRBD1,TRBV27,CASSYRTGSHYEQYF,TGTGCCAGCAGTTACCGGACAGGAAGCCATTACGAGCAGTACTTC
TRBJ2-1,.,.,TRBV7-6,CASSSPGEGGNEQFF,TGTGCCAGCAGCTCCCCGGGGGAGGGGGGCAATGAGCAGTTCTTC
TRBJ2-7,.,TRBD1,TRBV7-9,CASSFGTGAYEQYF,TGTGCCAGCAGCTTCGGGACAGGAGCCTACGAGCAGTACTTC
TRBJ1-1,.,.,TRBV30,CASSLQGAEAFF,TGTGCCTCCAGTCTCCAAGGGGCTGAAGCTTTCTTT
TRBJ2-3,.,TRBD2,TRBV2,CASSEPRLAGTSTDTQYF,TGTGCCAGCAGTGAACCTAGACTAGCGGGGACTAGCACAGATACGCAGTATTTT
TRBJ1-2,.,.,TRBV29-1,CSVEGADTNYGYTF,TGCAGCGTTGAGGGGGCAGACACTAACTATGGCTACACCTTC
TRBJ1-2,.,TRBD1,TRBV27,CASRRLIKTGDGGYTF,TGTGCCAGCCGCCGGCTTATCAAGACAGGGGATGGCGGCTACACCTTC
TRBJ1-6,.,.,TRBV19,CASSIKAPFGGNFSPLHF,TGTGCCAGTAGTATAAAGGCCCCATTTGGAGGGAATTTTTCACCCCTCCACTTT
TRBJ2-1,.,TRBD1,TRBV10-2,CASSYQGALSSYNEQFF,TGCGCCAGCAGCTACCAGGGGGCGCTTAGCTCCTACAATGAGCAGTTCTTC
TRBJ1-1,once,.,TRBV4-3,CASSQDIQGSLNTEAFF,TGCGCCAGCAGCCAAGATATCCAGGGGAGTTTGAACACTGAAGCTTTCTTT
TRBJ2-5,.,TRBD1,TRBV7-9,CASSSRDRVQETQYF,TGTGCCAGCAGCTCCAGGGACAGGGTACAAGAGACCCAGTACTTC
TRBJ2-1,once,TRBD2,TRBV12-5,CASGFATSPEGYNEQFF,TGTGCTAGTGGTTTTGCGACTAGCCCGGAAGGCTACAATGAGCAGTTCTTC
TRBJ1-2,.,TRBD1,TRBV9,CASSPRQGLGYGYTF,TGTGCCAGCAGCCCTCGACAGGGTTTAGGCTATGGCTACACCTTC